The 27 T cell receptor delta chains given below trace back to one sample, sequenced in a study of gamma-delta chains in newborns, infants, children. TCRdb re-called the reads through CATT. This repertoire shows some 10,000 delta-chain clones, approximately 8.2% found once; its top ten account for 3.8%. The sequencing input was blood. The receptor source for this set is a child who was a newborn, infant or young child, either healthy, febrile or measles-vaccinated (not recorded which).

The rearrangement uses TRDV2 and TRDJ1; D is undetermined. The CDR3 has 14 residues. Trimming took off 3 bases at V and 0 bases at J, with 10 bases between the two ends. CDR1 GEAIGNYY and CDR2 EKD come from the germline V gene. The CDR3 DNA reads as TGTGCCTGTGACTCGGTACCCTACACCGATAAACTCATCTTT. As protein: CACDSVPYTDKLIF.

The sample holds a few counts of this clone. The V and J genes are TRDV2 and TRDJ1, with 7 bases matching TRDD3. This CDR3 contains 14 residues. The germline V gene has CDR1 GEAIGNYY and CDR2 EKD. The V and J ends lost 4 bases and 3 bases, in that order; junction bases with no gene match: 7. Here the CDR3 reads CACDKLGWADKLIF. The CDR3 DNA sequence: TGTGCCTGTGATAAACTGGGGTGGGCCGATAAACTCATCTTT.

This clone has just a few counts. Mismatch with germline at one junction end may stem from a read error. The same CDR3 can be traced to other DNA sequences in this sample. The chain employs TRDV2 and TRDJ1; 7 bases agree with TRDD3. Germline V gene lookup returns CDR1 GEAIGNYY and CDR2 EKD. The CDR3 has 15 residues. The CDR3 reads CACDSVGEYTDKLIF. CDR3 nucleotides: TGCGCCTGTGACTCCGTGGGGGAGTACACCGATAAACTCATCTTT.

This chain connects TRDV2 to TRDJ1; D is uncertain. The V gene lost 0 bases and the J gene lost 0 bases, with 10 bases spanning the gap. The length of the CDR3 is 15 residues. Germline V gives CDR1 GEAIGNYY, CDR2 EKD. The DNA of the CDR3 is TGTGCCTGTGACACCGTAGGAAAGTACACCGATAAACTCATCTTT. This translates into CACDTVGKYTDKLIF.

Only a few counts were recorded for this clone. V is TRDV1 and J is TRDJ1; 13 positions agree with TRDD3. Germline V gives CDR1 TSWWSYY, CDR2 QGS. Germline trimming cut 0 bases from V and 6 bases from J; bases unmatched to any gene: 13. This CDR3 has 19 residues. The CDR3 loop is CALGELRLGTGGYAYKLIF. DNA for the CDR3: TGTGCTCTTGGGGAACTACGACTCGGTACTGGGGGATACGCTTATAAACTCATCTTT.

There are a few counts of this clone. Other DNA sequences in the same sample also yield this CDR3. This chain connects TRDV2 to TRDJ3; 13 bases map to TRDD3. In germline, CDR1 is GEAIGNYY, CDR2 EKD. This CDR3 is built from 21 residues. After removal of 0 bases from V and 0 bases from J, the junction contained 7 bases not matched to a gene. This chain's CDR3 is CACDTVLGDTPSSWDTRQMFF. DNA of the CDR3: TGTGCCTGTGACACCGTACTGGGGGATACGCCCAGCTCCTGGGACACCCGACAGATGTTTTTC.

The V and J genes are TRDV2 and TRDJ1, with D unclear. The germline V and J ends were trimmed by 0 bases and 3 bases, with 16 bases remaining between them. Germline loops: CDR1 GEAIGNYY, CDR2 EKD. This CDR3 has 16 residues. The CDR3 DNA reads as TGTGCCTGTGACACCGTCGGGAGACGCTCAGCCGATAAACTCATCTTT. Protein: CACDTVGRRSADKLIF.

This clone was counted between two and nine times. The junction does not match germline at one end; this may be a read error. The gene calls are TRDV2 and TRDJ2; 9 nucleotides match TRDD3. The CDR3 has 16 amino acids. From germline, CDR1 is GEAIGNYY and CDR2 EKD. CDR3 sequence reads: CARDTLGDMGSRQLFF. For the CDR3, the DNA is TGTGCCCGTGACACCTTGGGGGATATGGGTTCGCGACAACTCTTCTTT.

This clone was detected a few times. This chain connects TRDV2 to TRDJ3; 7 bases match TRDD3. The V gene end was trimmed by 3 bases and the J gene end by 0 bases; junction bases not matched to a gene: 10. Looked up from germline, CDR1 is GEAIGNYY and CDR2 is EKD. The CDR3 is 19 amino acids. In nucleotides, the CDR3 is TGTGCCTGTGACGCTGCTGGGGGCCCTAGCTCCTGGGACACCCGACAGATGTTTTTC. Protein: CACDAAGGPSSWDTRQMFF.

This clone was found a few times. Different DNA sequences within this sample yield the same CDR3. This chain joins TRDV2 and TRDJ1; a possible D gene is TRDD3 (6 bases). V was cut by 0 bases and J by 4 bases, with 8 bases left in between. In germline, CDR1 is GEAIGNYY, CDR2 EKD. CDR3 length equals 13 residues. CDR3 sequence: CACDTVGGDKLIF. The CDR3 coding sequence is TGTGCCTGTGACACCGTGGGGGGCGATAAACTCATCTTT.

This clone has a handful of counts. This chain uses TRDV2 with TRDJ1; 7 bases align to TRDD3. V lost 0 bases to trimming and J lost 2 bases; unmatched junction nucleotides: 11. The germline V gene encodes CDR1 GEAIGNYY and CDR2 EKD. This CDR3 contains 17 residues. CDR3 region: CACDTWGTLVGTDKLIF. CDR3 coding DNA: TGTGCCTGTGACACCTGGGGGACCCTCGTGGGTACCGATAAACTCATCTTT.

The CDR3 spells CACEPLGDTAQLFF. CDR3 DNA: TGTGCCTGTGAACCCCTGGGGGATACAGCACAACTCTTCTTT. The chain is built from TRDV2 and TRDJ2; 9 positions agree with TRDD3. The length of the CDR3 is 14 residues. Germline values: CDR1 GEAIGNYY, CDR2 EKD. V was clipped by 4 bases and J by 5 bases; unmatched bases: 4.

This clone was counted a few times. Within the sample, other DNA sequences also encode this same CDR3. This chain links TRDV2 with TRDJ1; 9 bases are a match to TRDD3. Trimming cost V 3 bases and J 5 bases; bases outside gene matches: 9. This CDR3 is 15 amino acids long. The germline V gene has CDR1 GEAIGNYY and CDR2 EKD. In DNA, the CDR3 is TGTGCCTGTGACCCCCTGGGGGATCGAGGGGATAAACTCATCTTT. This codes for CACDPLGDRGDKLIF.

This clone has just a few counts. The chain combines TRDV2 with TRDJ3; 12 bases fit TRDD3. The junction had 14 bases not matched to a gene; V was cut back by 3 bases and J by 0 bases. CDR1 is GEAIGNYY and CDR2 is EKD in the germline V gene. This CDR3 spans 22 amino acids. The CDR3 spells CACDSVLGDTRTISWDTRQMFF. The CDR3 DNA follows: TGTGCCTGTGACTCAGTACTGGGGGATACACGAACCATCTCCTGGGACACCCGACAGATGTTTTTC.

The rearrangement joins TRDV2 to TRDJ2; 8 bases map to TRDD3. Germline trimming cut 0 bases from V and 0 bases from J; bases unmatched to any gene: 8. The CDR3 runs 18 residues. Germline V CDR1 and CDR2: GEAIGNYY, EKD. CDR3 amino acids: CACDTLAGGDPLTAQLFF. Here the CDR3 DNA reads TGTGCCTGTGACACCTTAGCTGGGGGAGACCCTTTGACAGCACAACTCTTCTTT.

This clone was seen more than once but under ten times. The chain has TRAV29/DV5 and TRDJ1; 10 bases match TRDD3. This CDR3 spans 20 amino acids. CDR1 and CDR2 from the germline V gene are NSMFDY and ISSIKDK. With 1 base clipped from V and 5 bases from J, the junction kept 23 bases outside the gene matches. CDR3 residues: CAASTDFLPWGIPLADKLIF. The CDR3, as DNA: TGTGCAGCAAGCACTGATTTCCTCCCATGGGGGATACCCCTGGCGGATAAACTCATCTTT. Together with reference TRAV29/DV5 and TRDJ1, the CDR3 gives the full variable domain: DQQVKQNSPSLSVQEGRISILNCDYTNSMFDYFLWYKKYPAEGPTFLISISSIKDKNEDGRFTVFLNKSAKHLSLHIVPSQPGDSAVYFCAASTDFLPWGIPLADKLIFGKGTRVTVEP.

This rearrangement joins TRDV2 to TRDJ1, with 13 positions matching TRDD3. CDR1 is GEAIGNYY, CDR2 EKD, per germline. This CDR3 contains 19 residues. The V segment lost 4 bases and the J segment 1 base; nucleotides outside the gene matches: 14. CDR3 amino acids: CACDPIGYWGIRITDKLIF. The CDR3 nucleotides are TGTGCCTGTGATCCCATCGGGTACTGGGGGATACGTATCACCGATAAACTCATCTTT.

The rearrangement uses TRDV2 and TRDJ1; 13 bases are a match to TRDD3. With 3 bases clipped from V and 2 bases from J, the junction kept 11 bases outside the gene matches. The germline gives CDR1 GEAIGNYY, CDR2 EKD. The CDR3 extends over 18 amino acids. CDR3 in DNA: TGTGCCTGTGACCCTGTACTGGGGGATACGGGTGAGACCGATAAACTCATCTTT. Translated, it gives CACDPVLGDTGETDKLIF.

A remark on this clone: This sample also contains other DNA sequences that code for the same CDR3. This chain joins TRDV2 and TRDJ2; TRDD3 agrees at 7 bases. Germline CDR1 is GEAIGNYY and CDR2 is EKD. Trimming took 3 bases from V and 0 from J; bases not matched to a gene: 9. The CDR3 is 17 amino acids. The CDR3 DNA reads TGTGCCTGTGACGCTCTACTGGGGACCCCTTTGACAGCACAACTCTTCTTT. It translates to CACDALLGTPLTAQLFF.

Notes on this clone: Germline and junction disagree at one end, which may indicate a read error. The rearrangement uses TRDV2 and TRDJ3; maybe TRDD3 (6 bases). No J gene is reported in TCRdb; it was inferred here by comparing the DNA with germline. The CDR3 runs to 19 residues. Germline CDR1 reads GEAIGNYY; CDR2 reads EKD. In nucleotides, the CDR3 is TGTGCCTGTGACACCGCTGCTGGGGCCCTCTCCTGGGACACACGACAGATGTTTTTC. Encoded protein: CACDTAAGALSWDTRQMFF.

In this sample, this clone turned up a few times. The genes are TRDV2 and TRDJ1, with 8 positions matching TRDD3. The CDR3 covers 17 residues. The V segment lost 3 bases and the J segment 4 bases; nucleotides outside the gene matches: 15. CDR1 GEAIGNYY and CDR2 EKD come from the germline V gene. The CDR3 DNA reads as TGTGCCTGTGACTCCGTGACTGGGGGTCCACGGCGCGATAAACTCATCTTT. Amino acids: CACDSVTGGPRRDKLIF.

This clone appeared once. The rearrangement links TRDV2 to TRDJ3, with 12 bases aligning to TRDD3. No J gene is reported in TCRdb; it was inferred here by comparing the DNA with germline. The CDR3 spans 20 residues. Germline V gene sequence: CDR1 GEAIGNYY, CDR2 EKD. J lost 1 base, V lost 0 bases, and 6 bases had no gene match. The CDR3 loop is CACDTGGWGIRSWDTRQMFF. The CDR3 DNA follows: TGTGCCTGTGACACCGGTGGCTGGGGGATACGGTCCTGGGACACCCGACAGATGTTTTTC.

A few counts support this clone. DNA for the CDR3: TGTGCCTGTGACTTCCTTTCCTACGGTGGGGGATTTGCCGATAAACTCATCTTT. It encodes CACDFLSYGGGFADKLIF. The chain links TRDV2 to TRDJ1; D possibly corresponds to TRDD3 (8 bases). CDR1 GEAIGNYY and CDR2 EKD come from the germline V gene. Trimming stripped 3 bases from V and 3 bases from J, with 25 bases between. CDR3 length: 18 amino acids.

This rearrangement joins TRDV2 to TRDJ2; TRDD3 agrees at 8 bases. The CDR3 covers 17 residues. V lost 0 bases, J lost 0 bases, and 5 bases stayed unmatched. Germline V gives CDR1 GEAIGNYY, CDR2 EKD. CDR3 sequence (DNA): TGTGCCTGTGACACCGTGGGGGATGCAGCTTTGACAGCACAACTCTTCTTT. It codes for CACDTVGDAALTAQLFF.

This clone was recorded a few times. A much larger clone lies one base from this, so it may be a read error. The rearrangement links TRDV2 to TRDJ1, with a possible D match to TRDD2 (6 bases). The CDR3 runs 17 residues. Per germline, CDR1 GEAIGNYY and CDR2 EKD. V lost 3 bases and J 0 bases, leaving 19 bases between the germline ends. The CDR3 bases are TGTGCCTGTGACGCCGTCGGGGCCTCTTCCTACACCGATAAACTCATCTTT. Translation: CACDAVGASSYTDKLIF.

V is TRDV2 and J is TRDJ2; D may be TRDD3 (5 bases). The CDR3 sequence is 17 residues long. Germline CDR1 reads GEAIGNYY; CDR2 reads EKD. The germline V and J ends were trimmed by 0 bases and 6 bases, with 19 bases remaining between them. This CDR3 reads CACDTVGEVPGAAQLFF. Written as DNA, the CDR3 is TGTGCCTGTGACACCGTAGGGGAGGTTCCAGGGGCAGCACAACTCTTCTTT.

This clone was detected a few times. The germline gene is not matched at one end of the junction; a read error may be the cause. This sample also contains other DNA sequences that code for the same CDR3. The chain employs TRDV2 and TRDJ1; 10 nucleotides align to TRDD3. Germline V lookup: CDR1 GEAIGNYY, CDR2 EKD. The CDR3 extends over 15 amino acids. The CDR3 DNA reads TGTGCCTGTGACAGCGTAATGGGGGATACCGACAAACTCATCTTT. Its translation is CACDSVMGDTDKLIF.